One sample yielded the 32 T cell receptor beta chains listed below, sequenced in a study of control samples from healthy donors and cancer patients. Assay: immunoSEQ multiplex PCR; the TCRdb copy retains only in-frame clones and omits some. The sample has 99,000 or so clones, roughly four fifths seen once. The sequenced sample consisted of blood. Source of these receptors: a woman in her forties or fifties in good health.

This chain connects TRBV6-5 to TRBJ2-2; TRBD1 might be the D (6 bases). Germline V gene lookup returns CDR1 MNHEY and CDR2 SVGAGI. Trimming took off 10 bases at V and 0 bases at J, with 12 bases between the two ends. This CDR3 is 14 amino acids long. In DNA, the CDR3 is TGTGCCACCCTGGGACACTCGAACACCGGGGAGCTGTTTTTT. This encodes CATLGHSNTGELFF.

The chain uses TRBV7-8 and TRBJ2-1; D is perhaps TRBD2 (5 bases). The V end lost 1 base, the J end lost 4 bases, and 14 bases lay between the germline ends. The length of the CDR3 is 16 residues. Germline values: CDR1 SGHVS, CDR2 FQNEAQ. CDR3 sequence: CASSLGSSSGYNEQFF. The CDR3 DNA is TGTGCCAGCAGCTTAGGGTCATCGAGCGGATACAATGAGCAGTTCTTC.

The V call is TRBV3-1 (or the pseudogene TRBV3-2), the J call TRBJ2-7, with 8 nucleotides matching TRBD2. This CDR3 has 13 amino acids. V gave up 5 bases and J gave up 3 bases; unmatched junction bases: 3. The germline gives CDR1 LGHDT, CDR2 YNNKEL (reference sequence). CDR3 amino acids: CASSSGGNYEQYF. DNA for the CDR3: TGTGCCAGCAGCTCGGGAGGGAACTACGAGCAGTACTTC.

This clone has a single count. The chain recombines TRBV7-2 with TRBJ2-2; tentatively, D is TRBD1 or TRBD2 (6 bases each). The CDR3 has 16 residues. The V end lost 5 bases, the J end lost 3 bases, and 16 bases lay between the germline ends. CDR1 is SGHTA, CDR2 FQGNSA, per germline. The CDR3 here is CASSKEGGFDTGELFF. For the CDR3, the DNA is TGTGCCAGCAGCAAGGAGGGGGGATTTGACACCGGGGAGCTGTTTTTT.

This chain links TRBV29-1 with TRBJ1-1; perhaps TRBD1 as D (5 bases). The CDR3 is 13 amino acids. CDR1 is SQVTM and CDR2 is ANQGSEA in the germline V gene. The V and J ends lost 7 bases and 5 bases respectively, with 17 bases between them. Here the CDR3 reads CSALKGRMTEAFF. The DNA for the CDR3 is TGCAGCGCCTTAAAGGGGCGAATGACTGAAGCTTTCTTT.

V usage is TRBV6-6 and J usage is TRBJ2-3; perhaps TRBD2 as D (6 bases). The CDR3 has 13 residues. V gave up 5 bases and J gave up 4 bases, with 10 bases separating them. The germline V gene encodes CDR1 MNHNY and CDR2 SVGAGI (reference sequence). The CDR3 nucleotides read TGTGCCAGCAGTCCGCGGGATTCAGATACGCAGTATTTT. Translating gives CASSPRDSDTQYF.

The chain uses TRBV7-9 and TRBJ2-1, with 10 bases fitting TRBD2. The CDR3 loop spans 15 amino acids. Germline V gives CDR1 SEHNR, CDR2 FQNEAQ (reference sequence). V lost 2 bases, J lost 5 bases, and 3 bases stayed unmatched. CDR3 sequence reads: CASSLLAGANNEQFF. The CDR3 nucleotides are TGTGCCAGCAGCTTACTAGCGGGGGCTAACAATGAGCAGTTCTTC. Filled out from reference TRBV7-9 and TRBJ2-1, the complete variable domain reads DTGVSQNPRHKITKRGQNVTFRCDPISEHNRLYWYRQTLGQGPEFLTYFQNEAQLEKSRLLSDRFSAERPKGSFSTLEIQRTEQGDSAMYLCASSLLAGANNEQFFGPGTRLTVL.

The chain uses TRBV3-1 (or the pseudogene TRBV3-2) and TRBJ1-6; D not certain. The CDR3 extends over 14 amino acids. Germline V lookup: CDR1 LGHDT, CDR2 YNNKEL (reference sequence). V was cut by 1 base and J by 14 bases, with 15 bases left in between. The CDR3 bases are TGTGCCAGCAGCCAAGCGGGCCTGGTTGGGGCCCTCCACTTT. Its protein product is CASSQAGLVGALHF.

The V call is TRBV2, the J call TRBJ1-5; D unresolved. The V gene's germline CDR1 is SNHLY and CDR2 FYNNEI. The CDR3 runs to 14 residues. V was shortened by 6 bases and J by 0 bases, with 9 bases between the two germline ends. The CDR3 reads CASSWGNSNQPQHF. In DNA, the CDR3 is TGTGCCAGCAGCTGGGGAAATAGCAATCAGCCCCAGCATTTT.

The V call is TRBV7-9, the J call TRBJ1-2, with D perhaps matching TRBD1 (6 bases). Germline CDR1 reads SEHNR; CDR2 reads FQNEAQ (reference sequence). The CDR3 has 14 amino acids. V shed 2 bases and J shed 6 bases, with 13 bases lying between them. CDR3 protein: CASSLTGGANGYTF. The CDR3 DNA sequence: TGTGCCAGCAGCTTAACGGGGGGCGCGAATGGCTACACCTTC.

This chain connects TRBV9 to TRBJ1-1; D is possibly TRBD1 (6 bases). This CDR3 is built from 15 residues. V was cut by 2 bases and J by 4 bases, with 15 bases left in between. Germline V lookup: CDR1 SGDLS, CDR2 YYNGEE. As DNA, the CDR3 is TGTGCCAGCAGCGTGGGACATAATCTCGGCACTGAAGCTTTCTTT. Protein: CASSVGHNLGTEAFF.

This chain links TRBV6-2 or TRBV6-3 with TRBJ2-1; D ambiguous. Germline CDR1 and CDR2: MNHEY and SVGEGT. This CDR3 has 12 amino acids. The V end lost 5 bases, the J end lost 1 base, and 3 bases lay between the germline ends. The CDR3 region is CASSVSYNEQFF. The CDR3 bases are TGTGCCAGCAGTGTATCCTACAATGAGCAGTTCTTC.

The chain employs TRBV6-5 and TRBJ2-1; 11 nucleotides line up with TRBD1. This CDR3 contains 14 residues. Trimming cost V 5 bases and J 10 bases; bases outside gene matches: 7. Germline CDR1 and CDR2: MNHEY and SVGAGI. In nucleotides, the CDR3 is TGTGCCAGCAGTAACGGACAGGGGGCTTTAGAGCAGTTCTTC. Its protein product is CASSNGQGALEQFF.

This rearrangement joins TRBV27 to TRBJ1-6, with 8 positions matching TRBD1. V dropped 5 bases and J dropped 10; count of bases not matched to a gene: 4. Germline CDR1 is MNHEY and CDR2 is SMNVEV (reference sequence). This CDR3 comprises 13 residues. CDR3 amino acids: CASSRTGPSPLHF. CDR3 nucleotides: TGTGCCAGCAGTCGGACAGGGCCGTCACCCCTCCACTTT.

As DNA, the CDR3 is TGTGCCAGCAGTTACTCTTGGGACTATGGCTACACCTTC. Translating gives CASSYSWDYGYTF. The chain joins TRBV6-2 or TRBV6-3 to TRBJ1-2; D is unclear. V was shortened by 0 bases and J by 3 bases, with 5 bases between the two germline ends. Per the germline V gene, CDR1 is MNHEY and CDR2 is SVGEGT. This CDR3 is 13 amino acids long.

This chain connects TRBV5-4 to TRBJ1-4; TRBD1 matches 9 bases. The length of the CDR3 is 15 residues. In germline, CDR1 is SGHNT, CDR2 YYREEE (reference sequence). Losses at the gene ends were 2 bases for V and 8 bases for J; bases not matched to a gene: 7. CDR3: CASSFMGTGQEKLFF. CDR3 DNA: TGTGCCAGCAGCTTCATGGGGACAGGGCAGGAAAAACTGTTTTTT. The full variable domain, in which reference TRBV5-4 and TRBJ1-4 provide the parts outside the CDR3, is ETGVTQSPTHLIKTRGQQVTLRCSSQSGHNTVSWYQQALGQGPQFIFQYYREEENGRGNFPPRFSGLQFPNYSSELNVNALELDDSALYLCASSFMGTGQEKLFFGSGTQLSVL.

The rearrangement uses TRBV10-2 and TRBJ1-3; D is unresolved. CDR1 is WSHSY and CDR2 is SAAADI in the germline V gene. V was clipped by 4 bases and J by 4 bases, with 5 bases between them. The CDR3 sequence is 12 residues long. CDR3 loop: CASSVAGNTIYF. In DNA form, the CDR3 reads TGCGCCAGCAGTGTGGCGGGAAACACCATATATTTT.

The genes are TRBV18 and TRBJ2-5; D might be TRBD2 (5 bases). CDR1 and CDR2 from the germline V gene are KGHSH and LQKENI. The CDR3 contains 14 residues. V lost 6 bases and J lost 8, with 19 bases in between. CDR3 region: CASSPPNGIETQYF. The CDR3 region has the DNA TGTGCCAGCTCCCCTCCTAACGGGATAGAAACCCAGTACTTC.

This clone was seen a few times. The CDR3 nucleotides are TGCGCCAGCCGGGACCCGGGGGACACTGAAGCTTTCTTT. Translating it yields CASRDPGDTEAFF. This chain joins TRBV5-1 and TRBJ1-1; a possible D gene is TRBD1 (5 bases). CDR3 length: 13 amino acids. The V gene lost 7 bases and the J gene lost 3 bases, with 13 bases spanning the gap. Germline V lookup: CDR1 SGHRS, CDR2 YFSETQ.

The chain is built from TRBV19 and TRBJ1-4; the D gene is possibly TRBD1 (5 bases). The V gene lost 5 bases and the J gene lost 3 bases, with 10 bases spanning the gap. This CDR3 comprises 14 residues. Germline CDR1 and CDR2: LNHDA and SQIVND (reference sequence). CDR3 in amino acids: CASSPRQSNEKLFF. CDR3 nucleotide sequence: TGTGCCAGTAGTCCACGACAGTCTAATGAAAAACTGTTTTTT.

The chain carries TRBV14 and TRBJ2-5; either TRBD1 or TRBD2 may supply D (5 bases each). CDR3 size: 15 residues. Trimming cost V 3 bases and J 2 bases, with 13 bases left between them. The germline CDR1 and CDR2 sequences are SGHDN and FVKESK. CDR3 protein: CASSQVPGPQETQYF. CDR3 in DNA: TGTGCCAGCAGCCAGGTACCGGGACCTCAAGAGACCCAGTACTTC.

V usage is TRBV7-2 and J usage is TRBJ2-6, with a possible D match to TRBD2 (5 bases). The germline CDR1 and CDR2 sequences are SGHTA and FQGNSA. Trimming pared 7 bases from V and 2 bases from J, leaving 12 bases between. This CDR3 contains 15 residues. This chain's CDR3 is CASNPWGAGANVLTF. CDR3 in DNA: TGTGCCAGCAACCCCTGGGGAGCTGGGGCCAACGTCCTGACTTTC.

The CDR3 coding sequence is TGTGCCACCAGCAGACCGAATCAGCCCCAGCATTTT. Protein product: CATSRPNQPQHF. The J gene is TRBJ1-5, the V gene TRBV15; no definite D call. Trimming shortened V by 2 bases and J by 4 bases, and 3 bases separated the two germline ends. Germline V gene data show CDR1 as LNHNV and CDR2 as YYDKDF (reference sequence). The CDR3 totals 12 residues.

This chain connects TRBV2 to TRBJ1-1, with 8 bases that match TRBD1. The germline gives CDR1 SNHLY, CDR2 FYNNEI. The junction had 11 bases not matched to a gene; V was cut back by 6 bases and J by 8 bases. The CDR3 sequence is 14 residues long. The CDR3 loop reads CASRTADRASEAFF. In nucleotides, the CDR3 is TGTGCCAGCAGAACCGCGGACAGGGCCTCAGAAGCTTTCTTT.

The chain joins TRBV7-3 to TRBJ2-1; a weak D match, TRBD2 (6 bases). The CDR3 sequence is 14 residues long. V was clipped by 5 bases and J by 0 bases, with 8 bases between them. CDR1 and CDR2 (germline): SGHTA, FQGTGA. DNA for the CDR3: TGTGCCAGCAGCCAGGAGGGCTCCTACAATGAGCAGTTCTTC. It codes for CASSQEGSYNEQFF.

The genes are TRBV29-1 and TRBJ2-5; no clear D gene. Germline CDR1 is SQVTM and CDR2 is ANQGSEA. V lost 3 bases to trimming and J lost 5 bases, with 4 bases between them. The CDR3 totals 10 residues. The CDR3 DNA follows: TGCAGCGTTGACGGGGAGACCCAGTACTTC. Its protein product is CSVDGETQYF.

The gene calls are TRBV7-9 and TRBJ2-1; D is unclear. This CDR3 is built from 16 residues. Trimming took off 1 base at V and 0 bases at J, with 10 bases between the two ends. CDR1 SEHNR and CDR2 FQNEAQ come from the germline V gene (reference sequence). The CDR3: CASSLGRASSYNEQFF. The CDR3 DNA follows: TGTGCCAGCAGCTTAGGACGGGCGAGCTCCTACAATGAGCAGTTCTTC.

J is TRBJ2-2 and V is TRBV12-3 or TRBV12-4, with D unresolved. Deletions cut 0 bases from V and 5 bases from J, with 4 bases between. There are 13 residues in the CDR3. CDR3 DNA sequence: TGTGCCAGCAGTTTAGCGGAGACCGGGGAGCTGTTTTTT. It codes for CASSLAETGELFF.

The chain has TRBV27 and TRBJ2-5, with TRBD2 matching over 7 bases. This CDR3 has 15 residues. The V segment lost 3 bases and the J segment 3 bases; nucleotides outside the gene matches: 7. The germline gives CDR1 MNHEY, CDR2 SMNVEV (reference sequence). The DNA of the CDR3 is TGTGCCAGCAGTTTTTCGCGGGGGAAAAAAGAGACCCAGTACTTC. This codes for CASSFSRGKKETQYF.

The V call is TRBV19, the J call TRBJ2-7; 10 positions agree with TRBD2. The J segment lost 3 bases and the V segment lost 3 bases, leaving 5 bases of the junction unmatched. In germline, CDR1 is LNHDA, CDR2 SQIVND (reference sequence). The CDR3 sequence is 15 residues long. CDR3 sequence: CASSIEGTSVYEQYF. CDR3 nucleotides: TGTGCCAGTAGTATCGAAGGGACTAGCGTCTACGAGCAGTACTTC.

The chain carries TRBV9 and TRBJ2-3; 7 bases are shared with TRBD1. CDR1 and CDR2 from the germline V gene are SGDLS and YYNGEE. The CDR3 spans 18 residues. Unmatched junction bases numbered 16, after V lost 4 bases and J lost 2 bases. The CDR3 DNA follows: TGTGCCAGCAGCACTAAAGGACAGGTGGTCATGGTCACAGATACGCAGTATTTT. This encodes CASSTKGQVVMVTDTQYF.

This clone has just one count. The chain uses TRBV5-5 and TRBJ1-4; D ambiguous. V lost 2 bases to trimming and J lost 4 bases, with 12 bases between them. Germline CDR1 is SGHKS and CDR2 is YYEKEE (reference sequence). The length of the CDR3 is 15 residues. The chain's CDR3 is CASSLYSGGNEKLFF. In DNA, the CDR3 is TGTGCCAGCAGCTTATACAGTGGAGGTAATGAAAAACTGTTTTTT.